The 24 T cell receptor beta chains below were found in one sample sequenced in a study of monozygotic twins with inflammatory bowel disease. TCRdb reprocessed the 5' RACE reads, with one entry per CDR3 protein and no DNA. The sample holds fewer than 450,000 distinct CDR3 sequences. What was sequenced was blood. These receptors were obtained from a human donor with ulcerative colitis or Crohn's disease, or a healthy co-twin of an affected twin (not recorded which).

The chain employs TRBV24-1 and TRBJ2-3; TCRdb lists TRBD1, though no DNA is available to test this call. The length of the CDR3 is 15 residues. Germline V gene data show CDR1 as KGHDR and CDR2 as SFDVKD. This CDR3 is CATSDVGGMADTQYF.

The chain carries TRBV20-1 and TRBJ2-7; lacking DNA, the TRBD1 call made by TCRdb goes unchecked. Germline CDR1 is DFQATT and CDR2 is SNEGSKA (reference sequence). The CDR3 length is 14 residues. CDR3 in amino acids: CSARKRDALYEQYF.

The chain is built from TRBV7-7 and TRBJ2-3; checking the TCRdb D call of TRBD1 is not possible without DNA. This CDR3 contains 14 residues. Germline V gene data show CDR1 as SSHAT and CDR2 as FNYEAQ (reference sequence). Here the CDR3 reads CASSKRAPGDTQYF.

V is TRBV5-6 and J is TRBJ2-3; as DNA is missing, the TRBD2 call by TCRdb cannot be tested. The germline V gene encodes CDR1 SGHDT and CDR2 YYEEEE. This CDR3 has 17 residues. CDR3 sequence: CASSPLMQGGSTDTQYF.

This chain links TRBV29-1 with TRBJ2-7. CDR1 and CDR2 (germline): SQVTM, ANQGSEA. The CDR3 is 15 amino acids. This CDR3 reads CSVEEVGRSSYEQYF.

V and J are TRBV9 and TRBJ1-4; TCRdb outputs TRBD1, but without DNA this stays unchecked. Germline V gene sequence: CDR1 SGDLS, CDR2 YYNGEE. The CDR3 extends over 14 amino acids. CDR3 loop: CASSVPGENEKLFF.

Its frequency marks this clonotype as medium-sized. J is TRBJ2-7 and V is TRBV20-1; the D gene TCRdb calls, TRBD1, cannot be checked with no DNA. CDR3 length: 15 amino acids. Germline V gene lookup returns CDR1 DFQATT and CDR2 SNEGSKA (reference sequence). CDR3 loop: CSARPLQGVHSAQYF.

This chain joins TRBV24-1 and TRBJ2-1; with no DNA, the TCRdb D assignment of TRBD1 cannot be verified. Germline V CDR1 and CDR2: KGHDR, SFDVKD. CDR3 length: 15 amino acids. This CDR3 is CATSDPGQPYNEQFF.

The chain links TRBV4-1 to TRBJ2-5; as DNA is missing, the TRBD2 call by TCRdb cannot be tested. Per germline, CDR1 MGHRA and CDR2 YSYEKL. The CDR3 spans 15 residues. CDR3 amino acids: CASSPTGLSLETQYF.

The genes are TRBV27 and TRBJ2-7; TCRdb's D call of TRBD1 is untestable without DNA. The CDR3 is 13 residues long. Looked up from germline, CDR1 is MNHEY and CDR2 is SMNVEV (reference sequence). CDR3 region: CASETGSSYEQYF.

The chain combines TRBV24-1 with TRBJ2-1; TCRdb gives TRBD1 as the D gene, but with no DNA this cannot be confirmed. This CDR3 comprises 14 residues. In germline, CDR1 is KGHDR, CDR2 SFDVKD. The CDR3 loop is CATSVGQVSNEQFF.

This chain connects TRBV27 to TRBJ2-1; the TRBD1 assignment by TCRdb is unverifiable without DNA. The CDR3 sequence is 15 residues long. Germline CDR1 is MNHEY and CDR2 is SMNVEV (reference sequence). The CDR3 loop reads CASSFAGTTYNEQFF.

V and J are TRBV5-6 and TRBJ1-4; TCRdb proposes TRBD1, but this gene call is untestable without DNA. Germline V gene data show CDR1 as SGHDT and CDR2 as YYEEEE. The CDR3 is 14 amino acids. The CDR3 loop is CASSSYGGTEKLFF. Complete variable domain (other parts from reference TRBV5-6 and TRBJ1-4): DAGVTQSPTHLIKTRGQQVTLRCSPKSGHDTVSWYQQALGQGPQFIFQYYEEEERQRGNFPDRFSGHQFPNYSSELNVNALLLGDSALYLCASSSYGGTEKLFFGSGTQLSVL.

The chain joins TRBV4-3 to TRBJ1-2; TCRdb's D call of TRBD1 is untestable without DNA. The CDR3 is made up of 16 amino acids. Germline CDR1 is LGHNA and CDR2 is YSLEER. The CDR3 is CASSQNTGAGSYGYTF.

The CDR3 protein is CASSLTETYEQYF. The chain couples TRBV5-1 to TRBJ2-7. CDR1 SGHRS and CDR2 YFSETQ come from the germline V gene. The CDR3 extends over 13 amino acids. Drawing the rest from reference TRBV5-1 and TRBJ2-7, the complete variable domain is KAGVTQTPRYLIKTRGQQVTLSCSPISGHRSVSWYQQTPGQGLQFLFEYFSETQRNKGNFPGRFSGRQFSNSRSEMNVSTLELGDSALYLCASSLTETYEQYFGPGTRLTVT.

The chain is built from TRBV5-1 and TRBJ2-2. The CDR3 runs to 14 residues. Germline V gene sequence: CDR1 SGHRS, CDR2 YFSETQ. Here the CDR3 reads CASSFQESTGELFF.

V and J are TRBV4-1 and TRBJ1-2. CDR1 is MGHRA and CDR2 is YSYEKL in the germline V gene. The CDR3 covers 15 residues. The CDR3 loop is CASSQEGGGGSGYTF.

The chain joins TRBV7-9 to TRBJ2-1; as DNA is missing, the TRBD1 call by TCRdb cannot be tested. This CDR3 is 16 amino acids long. Germline assignment: CDR1 SEHNR and CDR2 FQNEAQ (reference sequence). The CDR3 protein is CASSLGGGTNYNEQFF. The whole variable domain, filled in from reference TRBV7-9 and TRBJ2-1, reads DTGVSQNPRHKITKRGQNVTFRCDPISEHNRLYWYRQTLGQGPEFLTYFQNEAQLEKSRLLSDRFSAERPKGSFSTLEIQRTEQGDSAMYLCASSLGGGTNYNEQFFGPGTRLTVL.

This chain links TRBV12-3 or TRBV12-4 with TRBJ2-2. This CDR3 spans 13 amino acids. The CDR3 sequence is CASSPTDTGELFF.

J is TRBJ1-1 and V is TRBV25-1. The CDR3 runs 14 residues. From germline, CDR1 is MGHDK and CDR2 SYGVNS. This chain's CDR3 is CASSELAVNTEAFF.

This rearrangement joins TRBV15 to TRBJ2-3; the D call of TRBD2 rests on TCRdb alone, since no DNA is present to check it. The CDR3 totals 17 residues. Germline-derived CDR1 and CDR2 are LNHNV and YYDKDF (reference sequence). CDR3 protein: CATSNPGLAVFTDTQYF.

The V call is TRBV12-3 or TRBV12-4, the J call TRBJ2-2; TCRdb indicates TRBD1, and absent DNA this call remains unverified. The CDR3 runs 14 residues. The CDR3 protein is CASSLETGAGELFF.

The chain is built from TRBV18 and TRBJ1-6. This CDR3 is 18 amino acids long. CDR1 and CDR2 from the germline V gene are KGHSH and LQKENI. The CDR3: CASSPPLADRNDNSPLHF.

CDR3 region: CASSHETGAINEKLFF. The J gene is TRBJ1-4, the V gene TRBV4-2; TCRdb returns TRBD1, unconfirmable since there is no DNA. Germline V gives CDR1 LGHNA, CDR2 YNFKEQ. This CDR3 has 16 residues.